Below are 30 T cell receptor beta chains sequenced from a single sample in a study of CXCR3-negative and CXCR3-positive naive CD8 T cells. Study conclusions and caveats: The study found more hydrophobic TRB CDR3s in CXCR3-positive naive cells than in CXCR3-negative naive cells.

Each TRB cDNA library was prepared by 5' RACE (with UMI labels). TCRdb re-called the 5' RACE reads; one entry per CDR3 protein, DNA not given. Its table lists about 84,000 distinct CDR3 sequences. No antigens are known for them. Specimen: naive CXCR3+ CD8+ T cells from blood. The sample's subset: CD45RO-CCR7+CD27+CD95- naive CD8+ T cells expressing CXCR3 (TNR3+). The receptors were sampled from a human donor in good health. Some clones in this sample may be carry-over from other donors' samples.

The genes are TRBV6-5 and TRBJ2-1. Germline CDR1 and CDR2: MNHEY and SVGAGI. CDR3 length equals 13 residues. This CDR3 reads CASSYRAYNEQFF.

The CDR3 loop is CSALSQGLANYGYTF. The V gene is TRBV20-1, the J gene TRBJ1-2. This CDR3 has 15 residues. Germline-derived CDR1 and CDR2 are DFQATT and SNEGSKA (reference sequence).

This chain uses TRBV29-1 with TRBJ2-1; TCRdb indicates TRBD1, and absent DNA this call remains unverified. Germline loops: CDR1 SQVTM, CDR2 ANQGSEA. The CDR3 is 13 amino acids. CDR3 sequence: CSVAGTADNEQFF.

The CDR3 loop reads CASSLSEEDYGYTF. V gene TRBV27 combines with J gene TRBJ1-2. The germline V gene has CDR1 MNHEY and CDR2 SMNVEV (reference sequence). The CDR3 sequence is 14 residues long.

The CDR3 sequence: CASSATWENNEKLFF. This rearrangement joins TRBV27 to TRBJ1-4. This CDR3 region has 15 residues. Germline V CDR1 and CDR2: MNHEY, SMNVEV (reference sequence).

V and J are TRBV27 and TRBJ1-1. This CDR3 is built from 14 residues. CDR1 is MNHEY, CDR2 SMNVEV, per germline (reference sequence). CDR3 sequence: CASTPSAVYTEAFF.

The chain combines TRBV3-1 with TRBJ2-3; TCRdb's D gene call, TRBD1, goes unchecked for lack of DNA. Per the germline V gene, CDR1 is LGHDT and CDR2 is YNNKEL (reference sequence). CDR3 size: 17 residues. CDR3 amino acids: CASSQEWGRGRTDTQYF.

The rearrangement links TRBV7-8 to TRBJ2-7; TCRdb's D gene call, TRBD2, goes unchecked for lack of DNA. Per germline, CDR1 SGHVS and CDR2 FQNEAQ. CDR3 length: 16 amino acids. CDR3 residues: CASSPEVWLAGDEQYF.

The chain carries TRBV28 and TRBJ2-1; as DNA is missing, the TRBD1 call by TCRdb cannot be tested. Germline CDR1 and CDR2: MDHEN and SYDVKM. The CDR3 totals 23 residues. CDR3: CASSLPPAWGGGTRSGRNNEQFF.

The rearrangement uses TRBV28 and TRBJ2-5; TCRdb's D call, TRBD2, is unchecked because there is no DNA. The CDR3 runs 15 residues. Germline CDR1 reads MDHEN; CDR2 reads SYDVKM. CDR3 loop: CASSYSTALRETQYF.

The gene calls are TRBV19 and TRBJ2-7; TCRdb names TRBD1, which stays unverified in the absence of DNA. The CDR3 runs 14 residues. The germline CDR1 and CDR2 sequences are LNHDA and SQIVND (reference sequence). Here the CDR3 reads CASSPGTPSYEQYF.

The gene calls are TRBV14 and TRBJ2-5; TCRdb returns TRBD2, unconfirmable since there is no DNA. Looked up from germline, CDR1 is SGHDN and CDR2 is FVKESK. This CDR3 spans 16 amino acids. The chain's CDR3 is CASSHVLAGDGETQYF. The full variable domain, in which reference TRBV14 and TRBJ2-5 provide the parts outside the CDR3, is EAGVTQFPSHSVIEKGQTVTLRCDPISGHDNLYWYRRVMGKEIKFLLHFVKESKQDESGMPNNRFLAERTGGTYSTLKVQPAELEDSGVYFCASSHVLAGDGETQYFGPGTRLLVL.

The chain carries TRBV12-3 or TRBV12-4 and TRBJ2-7; TCRdb designates TRBD2, a call that cannot be tested without DNA. The CDR3 contains 16 residues. CDR3 sequence reads: CASSNSGRGGSYEQYF.

The CDR3 sequence: CASSYIGSGGDTQYF. The J gene is TRBJ2-3, the V gene TRBV6-2 or TRBV6-3; lacking DNA, the TRBD2 call made by TCRdb goes unchecked. This CDR3 has 15 amino acids. Germline lookup yields CDR1 MNHEY and CDR2 SVGEGT.

J is TRBJ1-2 and V is TRBV7-6; checking the TCRdb D call of TRBD1 is not possible without DNA. Germline loops: CDR1 SGHVS, CDR2 FNYEAQ. The CDR3 is 17 amino acids. The CDR3 reads CASSLARGTPTNYGYTF.

The rearrangement joins TRBV29-1 to TRBJ2-3; TCRdb's assignment of TRBD1 cannot be checked, as there is no DNA. CDR3 length equals 14 residues. Germline CDR1 is SQVTM and CDR2 is ANQGSEA. CDR3: CSVDRGLRTDTQYF.

The V call is TRBV4-3, the J call TRBJ2-2; there is no DNA to check the TCRdb D call of TRBD1. Germline V lookup: CDR1 LGHNA, CDR2 YSLEER. This CDR3 spans 19 amino acids. The CDR3 loop reads CDSSQGVSGAGRNTGELFF.

The V gene is TRBV6-2 or TRBV6-3, the J gene TRBJ2-1. The CDR3 length is 15 residues. Germline CDR1 reads MNHEY; CDR2 reads SVGEGT. The CDR3 loop is CASSYRVSTYNEQFF.

The chain has TRBV27 and TRBJ1-2; TCRdb's D gene call, TRBD1, goes unchecked for lack of DNA. CDR1 and CDR2 (germline): MNHEY, SMNVEV (reference sequence). The CDR3 loop spans 13 amino acids. The CDR3 region is CASSLGTSYGYTF.

V is TRBV6-2 or TRBV6-3 and J is TRBJ2-7; TCRdb selects TRBD1, and the lack of DNA leaves this call unchecked. The germline V gene encodes CDR1 MNHEY and CDR2 SVGEGT. The CDR3 runs 12 residues. The CDR3 here is CASSYPDREICF.

This sequence joins TRBV9 and TRBJ1-3. This CDR3 has 15 residues. The V gene's germline CDR1 is SGDLS and CDR2 YYNGEE. CDR3 sequence: CASSVVPSREDTIYF.

The chain is built from TRBV6-2 or TRBV6-3 and TRBJ2-1; TCRdb selects TRBD2, and the lack of DNA leaves this call unchecked. Germline CDR1 and CDR2: MNHEY and SVGEGT. The CDR3 runs to 15 residues. The CDR3 region is CASSEGLAAAYEQFF.

V usage is TRBV4-1 and J usage is TRBJ1-2; there is no DNA to check the TCRdb D call of TRBD1. This CDR3 has 15 amino acids. Germline V gene sequence: CDR1 MGHRA, CDR2 YSYEKL. The CDR3 is CASSQEDSIYYGYTF.

V gene TRBV6-6 combines with J gene TRBJ2-2. Germline V gene data show CDR1 as MNHNY and CDR2 as SVGAGI (reference sequence). The CDR3 is 12 amino acids. CDR3 sequence reads: CASSYGPGELFF.

The chain is built from TRBV6-5 and TRBJ2-7; the D call from TCRdb, TRBD1, cannot be confirmed without DNA. Germline loops: CDR1 MNHEY, CDR2 SVGAGI. The CDR3 is made up of 17 amino acids. CDR3 in amino acids: CASSYNGGVNKRHEQYF.

The chain couples TRBV3-1 to TRBJ2-1; TCRdb selects TRBD2, and the lack of DNA leaves this call unchecked. The CDR3 has 16 residues. CDR1 is LGHDT, CDR2 YNNKEL, per germline (reference sequence). CDR3 residues: CASSQGLRPAGNEQFF.

This rearrangement joins TRBV29-1 to TRBJ2-1; TCRdb lists TRBD2, though no DNA is available to test this call. CDR1 SQVTM and CDR2 ANQGSEA come from the germline V gene. The CDR3 runs to 15 residues. The CDR3 sequence: CSVEWVAGVRNEQFF.

The V and J genes are TRBV23-1 and TRBJ2-2; the TCRdb call, TRBD1, lacks DNA for checking. TRBV23-1 is filed as an ORF, its function uncertain. The length of the CDR3 is 15 residues. CDR3 residues: CASSHVDTGTGELFF.

This chain connects TRBV28 to TRBJ1-4; TCRdb gives TRBD1 as the D gene, but with no DNA this cannot be confirmed. The germline gives CDR1 MDHEN, CDR2 SYDVKM. This CDR3 comprises 15 residues. The CDR3 region is CASSRTGSTNEKLFF.

The chain joins TRBV19 to TRBJ1-5. There are 15 residues in the CDR3. Germline lookup yields CDR1 LNHDA and CDR2 SQIVND (reference sequence). The CDR3 loop reads CASSIGGTAYQPQHF.